Here is one T cell receptor beta chain with its context. The antigen is undetermined. The entry originates in a study of T cell responses to AZD1222 COVID-19 vaccine. Assay: immunoSEQ multiplex PCR; the TCRdb copy retains only in-frame clones and omits some. The sample consists of around 96,000 clones, around 83% of them appearing once. V was cut by 4 bases and J by 0 bases, with 16 bases left in between. Looked up from germline, CDR1 is MGHRA and CDR2 is YSYEKL. The CDR3 is 16 residues long. Study-wide results and limits: Baseline seropositivity characterized only a handful of AZD1222 recipients. A mostly white British donor set with more females was recruited, and clonal diversity was possibly underestimated.

Sequenced material: peripheral blood, taken 28 days after the second AZD1222 dose. The sequence came from an adult who received the AZD1222 COVID-19 vaccine. This rearrangement joins TRBV4-1 to TRBJ2-7, with unresolved D. CDR3: CASSRLLATNSYEQYF. DNA for the CDR3: TGCGCCAGCAGCCGGTTACTGGCCACGAACTCCTACGAGCAGTACTTC.